This TCR beta chain appears in the sequencing data of a study of vaccination effects on CD4 cells after COVID-19 (dated by TCRdb to the early 2020s). For the study in its entirety: Participants received two doses of either the BNT162b2 or the mRNA-1273 mRNA SARS-CoV-2 vaccine. In both COVID-19 convalescent patients and infection-naive vaccine recipients, the study compared SARS-CoV-2 spike-specific CD4+ TCR repertoires from before mRNA vaccination with those from after it. Cultures from other donors in the study were sequenced using the Oncomine TCR Beta short-read assay on an Illumina iSeq 100. Altogether, around eleven COVID-19 convalescent patients and a few SARS-CoV-2-naive healthy vaccine recipients made up the full study.

From the germline V gene (reference sequence), CDR1 is LGHDT and CDR2 is YNNKEL. The V and J ends are trimmed by 1 base and 3 bases, leaving 16 bases between them. The CDR3 holds 17 amino acids from the cysteine to the phenylalanine. The read is trimmed to its CDR3 DNA, 51 bases read in frame from base 1. Libraries came from the immunoSEQ multiplex PCR assay. DNA from the CD4+ T cells that had been cultured and isolated underwent TCR beta CDR3 sequencing. In the authors' own workflow: Non-productive TCR sequences were removed, reads were trimmed to the CDR3 region, and CDR3s of at least 7 amino acids were retained. Antigen-specific clonotypes were identified with the MANAFEST web app by comparing expansion in peptide wells against reference cultures. For clones to be considered positive, expansion at FDR<0.05 versus reference and all other wells, an odds ratio above 5, and a frequency above 0.1% in two replicate wells were required. Cross-reactive clonotypes were defined as significantly expanded in SARS-CoV-2 spike wells and in at least one common cold coronavirus spike condition. CDR3 similarity was assessed by Levenshtein distance with the stringdist R package, and unrooted trees were built with ape in R 3.6.1. TCRdb re-hosts the immuneACCESS table, in-frame sequences only. Its copies lack some clones; in the studies checked, an unresolved V gene accounts for under half of them, and the cause for the rest is not known. V and J calls plus clone size are reproduced from that table; the DNA served to infer D and trimming. The sample records about 61,000 clones, roughly 76% of which are singletons. Jointly, the top ten make up under 3% of the sample.

The study at large found these results: Clones induced by infection and clones induced by vaccination both contracted markedly at late timepoints after vaccination, which fits with T cell responses waning over time. The study was limited by a small number of convalescent patients and lacked early post-infection timepoints. In healthy vaccine recipients, vaccine-induced clones were almost all SARS-CoV-2 mono-reactive, with only 1 of 255 being cross-reactive with common cold coronaviruses.

In the ViraFEST assay, PBMC were stimulated with viral peptide pools, and antigen-specific CD4+ T cell clonotypes were then identified by expansion using TCR sequencing. After about 9 days of culture, CD4+ T cells were isolated with the EasySep CD4+ T cell isolation kit. Negative nucleocapsid antibody results before and after vaccination confirmed that the healthy vaccine recipients had no prior SARS-CoV-2 infection. Around 2 million PBMC per well were cultured in IMDM with 5% human AB serum, 8 to 10 IU/ml IL-2 and gentamicin, plus 10 ug/ml peptides. Half of the culture medium was replaced with fresh IL-2-containing medium on days 3 and 7. Unless noted otherwise, every peptide stimulation condition was grown in triplicate wells. PBMC were separated from whole blood using Ficoll-Paque Plus gradient centrifugation and were then either cryopreserved at -140C or used fresh. The overlapping peptide pools covered the spike proteins of SARS-CoV-2 as well as those of the common cold coronaviruses HCoV-NL63, HCoV-OC43 and HCoV-229E. The QIAamp micro DNA kit was used to extract genomic DNA from the cultured CD4+ T cells.

As regards this clone: There is no known antigen for this receptor. No qualities accompany the bases; no much larger clone lies one base away.

The source was CD4+ T cells from PBMCs cultured with HCoV-229E spike peptides, collected before COVID-19 vaccination. Per the publication, the cell subset or site label means: HCoV-229E spike overlapping peptide pool stimulation. Recombination linked TRBV3-1 (or the pseudogene TRBV3-2) to TRBJ1-3; the D gene is perhaps TRBD1, from 6 matching bases. The source of this sequence is a human donor who received a COVID-19 vaccine. In nucleotide form, the sequence is TGTGCCAGCAGCCAAGTCGTGGAAGGGGGAAGTGGAAACACCATATATTTT. It specifies CASSQVVEGGSGNTIYF.